This entry describes one T cell receptor (beta chain). Its antigen remains unidentified. CD45RO-CCR7+CD27+CD95- characterized naive CD8+ T cells. 5' RACE with UMI labels generated the TRB cDNA libraries. TCRdb re-called the 5' RACE reads, yielding one record per CDR3 amino acid sequence without DNA. Listed are about 63,000 distinct CDR3 sequences; around 4.8% falls within the top ten. The sample is drawn from a study of CXCR3-negative and CXCR3-positive naive CD8 T cells. Study-level points and caveats: CXCR3-negative naive cells had less hydrophobic TRB CDR3s than did CXCR3-positive naive cells.

The V gene's germline CDR1 is DFQATT and CDR2 SNEGSKA (reference sequence). The CDR3 spans 13 residues. This receptor was identified in a human donor in good health. Some clones in this sample may be carry-over from other donors' samples. The specimen was naive CXCR3+ CD8+ T cells from blood. As for subset: CD45RO-CCR7+CD27+CD95- naive CD8+ T cells expressing CXCR3 (TNR3+). This chain uses TRBV20-1 with TRBJ2-7. The chain's CDR3 is CSVKLTDTYEQYF.